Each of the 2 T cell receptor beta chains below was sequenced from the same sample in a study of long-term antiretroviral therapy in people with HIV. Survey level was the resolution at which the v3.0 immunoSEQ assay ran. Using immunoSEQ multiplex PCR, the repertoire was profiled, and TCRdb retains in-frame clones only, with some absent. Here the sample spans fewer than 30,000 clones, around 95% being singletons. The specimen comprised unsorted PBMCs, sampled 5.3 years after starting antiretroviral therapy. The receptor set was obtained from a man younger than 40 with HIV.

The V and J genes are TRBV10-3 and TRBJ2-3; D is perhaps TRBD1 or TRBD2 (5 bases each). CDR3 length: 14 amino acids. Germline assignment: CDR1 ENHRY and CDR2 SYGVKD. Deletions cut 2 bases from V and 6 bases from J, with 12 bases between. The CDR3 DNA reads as TGTGCCATCAGTGAGCCCGGGACCGCCGATACGCAGTATTTT. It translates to CAISEPGTADTQYF.

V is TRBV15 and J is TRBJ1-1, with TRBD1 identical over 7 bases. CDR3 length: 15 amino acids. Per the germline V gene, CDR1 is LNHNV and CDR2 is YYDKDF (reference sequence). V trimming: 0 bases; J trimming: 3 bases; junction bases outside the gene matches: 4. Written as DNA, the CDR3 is TGTGCCACCAGCAGAGACGACAGGGTTTACACTGAAGCTTTCTTT. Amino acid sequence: CATSRDDRVYTEAFF.